Following are 11 T cell receptor beta chains from one sample sequenced in a study of blood T cell repertoires in COVID-19. Sequenced by immunoSEQ multiplex PCR; TCRdb stores in-frame clones only, minus some. The sample contains more than 95,000 clones, roughly four fifths of which appear only once. Sequenced: peripheral blood. All receptors come from a man aged 50 to 59 with acute or convalescent COVID-19.

The chain has TRBV28 and TRBJ1-2, with D perhaps matching TRBD1 (5 bases). The CDR3 consists of 15 residues. V lost 5 bases, J lost 4 bases, and 17 bases lay in between. Germline V lookup: CDR1 MDHEN, CDR2 SYDVKM. CDR3 nucleotides: TGTGCCAGCAGTCCCCCCCAGGGCGGTGGCTATGGCTACACCTTC. It translates to CASSPPQGGGYGYTF.

The chain couples TRBV27 to TRBJ2-7; perhaps TRBD2 as D (6 bases). Trimming removed 0 bases from V and 6 bases from J, with 12 bases in between. The CDR3 sequence is 14 residues long. Germline V lookup: CDR1 MNHEY, CDR2 SMNVEV (reference sequence). CDR3 DNA: TGTGCCAGCAGTTTATCGGGGCGGGATGGCGAGCAGTACTTC. It yields the protein CASSLSGRDGEQYF.

Here the CDR3 reads CASSEQVLSGNTIYF. The CDR3 DNA reads TGCGCCAGCAGCGAGCAAGTTCTTTCTGGAAACACCATATATTTT. This chain links TRBV5-1 with TRBJ1-3; D unclear. CDR1 is SGHRS and CDR2 is YFSETQ in the germline V gene. The CDR3 has 15 residues. Trimming stripped 4 bases from V and 1 base from J, with 12 bases between.

By share of the sample, this clone is medium-sized. The V call is TRBV6-5, the J call TRBJ2-3, with D unresolved. This CDR3 comprises 16 residues. V lost 0 bases to trimming and J lost 2 bases, with 12 bases between them. CDR1 is MNHEY and CDR2 is SVGAGI in the germline V gene. The CDR3 spells CASSYSRQSYTDTQYF. DNA for the CDR3: TGTGCCAGCAGTTACTCGCGGCAGAGCTACACAGATACGCAGTATTTT.

The chain has TRBV3-1 (or the pseudogene TRBV3-2) and TRBJ1-6; D is possibly TRBD1 (5 bases). The V and J ends lost 0 bases and 7 bases respectively, with 19 bases between them. CDR3 length: 18 amino acids. Germline V gene lookup returns CDR1 LGHDT and CDR2 YNNKEL (reference sequence). Written as DNA, the CDR3 is TGTGCCAGCAGCCAAGAGGTGCAGGGTCACGCGACCAATTCACCCCTCCACTTT. Amino acid sequence: CASSQEVQGHATNSPLHF.

This clone was counted once. The J gene is TRBJ1-1, the V gene TRBV7-3; D gene ambiguous. Per germline, CDR1 SGHTA and CDR2 FQGTGA. This CDR3 contains 13 residues. The ends were cut back, 6 bases at V and 4 bases at J, with 12 bases in the middle. CDR3 coding DNA: TGTGCCAGCAGGGAGGGATGGGGCACTGAAGCTTTCTTT. It translates to CASREGWGTEAFF. Full variable domain (missing parts from reference TRBV7-3 and TRBJ1-1): GAGVSQTPSNKVTEKGKYVELRCDPISGHTALYWYRQSLGQGPEFLIYFQGTGAADDSGLPNDRFFAVRPEGSVSTLKIQRTERGDSAVYLCASREGWGTEAFFGQGTRLTVV.

V is TRBV5-1 and J is TRBJ2-5, with D possibly TRBD1 on 6 matching bases. The V and J ends lost 4 bases and 5 bases respectively, with 12 bases between them. Per germline, CDR1 SGHRS and CDR2 YFSETQ. The CDR3 is 13 amino acids. In nucleotides, the CDR3 is TGCGCCAGCAGCCTGGGGGCCCAGGAGACCCAGTACTTC. It translates to CASSLGAQETQYF.

The chain uses TRBV11-3 and TRBJ1-6, with D uncertain. Trimming took 0 bases from V and 10 from J, leaving 7 bases between them. The CDR3 is 13 residues long. Germline loops: CDR1 SGHNT, CDR2 YENEEA. Here the CDR3 DNA reads TGTGCCAGCAGCTTAGATCCGGGATCACCCCTCCACTTT. It encodes CASSLDPGSPLHF.

The chain links TRBV5-1 to TRBJ2-7, with D perhaps matching TRBD1 (6 bases). This CDR3 is 14 amino acids long. V lost 0 bases and J 2 bases, leaving 9 bases between the germline ends. The V gene's germline CDR1 is SGHRS and CDR2 YFSETQ. As DNA, the CDR3 is TGCGCCAGCAGCTTGGATTCAGGGGCCTACGAGCAGTACTTC. Its protein is CASSLDSGAYEQYF.

The rearrangement uses TRBV9 and TRBJ1-1, with 9 positions matching TRBD1. The ends lost 3 bases at V and 5 bases at J; junction bases unmatched: 5. The CDR3 is made up of 14 amino acids. CDR1 and CDR2 (germline): SGDLS, YYNGEE. CDR3 sequence reads: CASSARTGETEAFF. The CDR3 region has the DNA TGTGCCAGCAGCGCACGGACAGGGGAGACTGAAGCTTTCTTT. Full variable domain (remainder filled in from reference TRBV9 and TRBJ1-1): DSGVTQTPKHLITATGQRVTLRCSPRSGDLSVYWYQQSLDQGLQFLIQYYNGEERAKGNILERFSAQQFPDLHSELNLSSLELGDSALYFCASSARTGETEAFFGQGTRLTVV.

The V gene is TRBV7-2, the J gene TRBJ2-7, with a tentative D call TRBD1 (6 bases). V lost 3 bases and J 2 bases, leaving 11 bases between the germline ends. The CDR3 has 14 residues. Germline values: CDR1 SGHTA, CDR2 FQGNSA. The CDR3 here is CASSFSDSPYEQYF. CDR3 bases: TGTGCCAGCAGCTTTTCGGACAGCCCCTACGAGCAGTACTTC.